This T cell receptor (beta chain) originates from a study of CXCR3-negative and CXCR3-positive naive CD8 T cells (dated by TCRdb to the late 2010s). Some background on the complete study: Around 140 million TRB reads were obtained in total, roughly 1.5 +/- 0.3 million reads per library. Naive subsets from about five donors and memory cells from 3 donors were included in the TRBV-TRBJ cluster analysis. Diversity and physicochemical repertoire analyses were performed on some 10 donors pooled from two independent experiments.

A word on this clonotype: No antigen is known for it.

Each CD8+ T cell subset was flow-sorted in triplicate, with roughly 300,000 cells per subset placed directly into RLT lysis buffer. To keep memory contaminants out, a stringent definition of naive CD8+ T cells was applied: CD45RO-CCR7+CD27+CD95-. Peripheral blood mononuclear cells were isolated from buffy coats using standard density gradient centrifugation. A FACSAria III was used to flow-sort naive CXCR3-negative and CXCR3-positive CD8+ T cells. Total RNA was extracted from sorted cells using an RNeasy Mini Kit. TCRdb records NextSeq 550 as the sequencer. The Human TCR Profiling Kit (MiLaboratory) was used to make UMI-labeled 5' RACE TRB cDNA libraries. cDNA synthesis used the entire amount of extracted RNA, and PCR amplification then used the entire amount of cDNA produced. The libraries were made side by side, with each library going through the same number of PCR cycles. The authors' analysis ran thus. With a minimum of two reads required per UMI, MIGEC and MiXCR pulled out about 50,000 +/- 10,000 unique UMI-labeled TRB cDNA molecules from each library. On average, each library contained approximately 40,000 +/- 10,000 functional in-frame TRB CDR3 nucleotide clonotypes without stop codons. After downsampling to 5000 UMI-labeled TRB molecules per sample, diversity metrics such as normalized Shannon-Wiener and Chao1 were calculated in VDJtools. VDJtools was used to calculate clonotype-size-weighted physicochemical properties of the central five CDR3 residues, namely interaction energy, strength, volume and Kidera factor 4. Each CDR3 protein sequence appears as one entry after TCRdb reprocessed the reads, and no DNA is included. TCRdb's processing, not the study's, gives the V and J calls here. The table kept for this sample lists approximately 83,000 distinct CDR3 sequences. The top ten clones comprise roughly 1.8% of the sample.

General study outcomes and caveats: Freshly isolated PBMCs were used for most assays because CXCR3 expression partially decreased after cryopreservation. Compared with CXCR3-negative naive cells, CXCR3-positive naive cells had TRB CDR3s with higher hydrophobicity (lower Kidera factor 4), lower energy, and higher strength and volume indices. Within the same donor, TRBV-TRBJ usage looked similar between naive CXCR3-negative and CXCR3-positive cells, but memory cells had distinct patterns. Comparably high repertoire diversity was found in both naive subsets, whereas much lower repertoire diversity was found in memory CD8+ T cells. Surface CD5, linked to self-reactivity in mice, was comparable between naive subsets; TCR interaction strength was therefore also inferred from TRB CDR3 physicochemical properties.

The sequence derives from a human donor in good health. Some clones in this sample may be carry-over from other donors' samples. Sequencing was carried out using naive CXCR3- CD8+ T cells from blood. Reading the label with the study, this specimen's cell subset or site is: CD45RO-CCR7+CD27+CD95- naive CD8+ T cells lacking CXCR3 (TNR3-).

The CDR3 is CASSQDPRNDEQYF. The chain employs TRBV14 and TRBJ2-7. The CDR3 contains 14 residues, cysteine and phenylalanine counted. No DNA is recorded. CDR1 SGHDN and CDR2 FVKESK were looked up in the germline V gene.